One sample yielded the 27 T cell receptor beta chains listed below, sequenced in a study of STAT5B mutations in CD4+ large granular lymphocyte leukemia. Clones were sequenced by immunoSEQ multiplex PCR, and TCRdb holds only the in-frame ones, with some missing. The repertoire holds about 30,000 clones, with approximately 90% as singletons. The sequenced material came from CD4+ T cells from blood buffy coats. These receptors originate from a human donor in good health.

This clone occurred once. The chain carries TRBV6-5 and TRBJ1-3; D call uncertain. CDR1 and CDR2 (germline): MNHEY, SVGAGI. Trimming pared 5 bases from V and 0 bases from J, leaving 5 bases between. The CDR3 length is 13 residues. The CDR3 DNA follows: TGTGCCAGCAGTAGGAGCTCTGGAAACACCATATATTTT. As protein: CASSRSSGNTIYF.

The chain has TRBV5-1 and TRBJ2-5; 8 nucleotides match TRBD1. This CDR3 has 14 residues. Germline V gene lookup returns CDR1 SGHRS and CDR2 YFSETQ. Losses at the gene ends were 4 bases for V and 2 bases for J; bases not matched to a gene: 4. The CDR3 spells CASSPGTGQETQYF. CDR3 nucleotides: TGCGCCAGCAGCCCCGGGACAGGTCAAGAGACCCAGTACTTC.

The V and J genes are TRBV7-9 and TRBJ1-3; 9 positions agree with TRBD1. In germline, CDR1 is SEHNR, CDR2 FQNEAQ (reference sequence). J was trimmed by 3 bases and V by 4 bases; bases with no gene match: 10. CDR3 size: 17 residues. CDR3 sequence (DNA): TGTGCCAGCAGCTCAGGTTCCGGGACAGGGAGTGGAAACACCATATATTTT. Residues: CASSSGSGTGSGNTIYF.

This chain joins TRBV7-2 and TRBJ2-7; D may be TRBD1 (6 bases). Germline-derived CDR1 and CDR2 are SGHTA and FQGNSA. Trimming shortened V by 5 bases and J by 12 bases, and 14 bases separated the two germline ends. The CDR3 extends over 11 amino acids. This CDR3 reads CASSTRDIRYF. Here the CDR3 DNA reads TGTGCCAGCAGCACCCGGGACATCCGGTACTTC.

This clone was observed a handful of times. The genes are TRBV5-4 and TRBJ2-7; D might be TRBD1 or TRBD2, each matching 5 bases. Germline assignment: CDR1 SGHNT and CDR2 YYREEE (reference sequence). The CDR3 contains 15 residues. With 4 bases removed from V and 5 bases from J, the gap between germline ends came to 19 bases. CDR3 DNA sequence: TGTGCCAGCAGCACGGGGCCGATCGACGCCGACGAGCAGTACTTC. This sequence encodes CASSTGPIDADEQYF.

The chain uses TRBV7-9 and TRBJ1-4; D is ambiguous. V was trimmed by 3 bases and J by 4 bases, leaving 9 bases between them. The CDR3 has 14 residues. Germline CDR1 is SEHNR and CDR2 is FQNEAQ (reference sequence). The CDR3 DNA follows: TGTGCCAGCAGCTTTACCAGCAGTAATGAAAAACTGTTTTTT. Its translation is CASSFTSSNEKLFF. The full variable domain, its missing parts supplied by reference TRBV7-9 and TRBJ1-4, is DTGVSQNPRHKITKRGQNVTFRCDPISEHNRLYWYRQTLGQGPEFLTYFQNEAQLEKSRLLSDRFSAERPKGSFSTLEIQRTEQGDSAMYLCASSFTSSNEKLFFGSGTQLSVL.

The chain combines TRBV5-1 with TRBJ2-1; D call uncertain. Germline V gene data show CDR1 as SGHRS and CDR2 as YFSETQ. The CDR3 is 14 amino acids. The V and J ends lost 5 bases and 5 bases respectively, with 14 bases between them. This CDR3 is CASRIVQINNEQFF. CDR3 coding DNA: TGCGCCAGCAGGATTGTGCAAATCAACAATGAGCAGTTCTTC. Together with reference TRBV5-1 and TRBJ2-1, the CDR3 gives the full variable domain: KAGVTQTPRYLIKTRGQQVTLSCSPISGHRSVSWYQQTPGQGLQFLFEYFSETQRNKGNFPGRFSGRQFSNSRSEMNVSTLELGDSALYLCASRIVQINNEQFFGPGTRLTVL.

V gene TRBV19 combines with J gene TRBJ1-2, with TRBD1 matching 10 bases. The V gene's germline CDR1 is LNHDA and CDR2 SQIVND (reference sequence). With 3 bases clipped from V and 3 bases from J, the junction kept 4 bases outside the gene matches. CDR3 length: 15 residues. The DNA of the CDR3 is TGTGCCAGTAGTATCCGGGACAGGGGAGACTATGGCTACACCTTC. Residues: CASSIRDRGDYGYTF. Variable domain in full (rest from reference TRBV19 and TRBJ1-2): DGGITQSPKYLFRKEGQNVTLSCEQNLNHDAMYWYRQDPGQGLRLIYYSQIVNDFQKGDIAEGYSVSREKKESFPLTVTSAQKNPTAFYLCASSIRDRGDYGYTFGSGTRLTVV.

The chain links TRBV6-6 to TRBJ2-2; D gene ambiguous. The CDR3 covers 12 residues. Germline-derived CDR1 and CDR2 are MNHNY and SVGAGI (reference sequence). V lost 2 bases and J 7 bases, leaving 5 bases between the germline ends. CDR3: CASSYPGGELFF. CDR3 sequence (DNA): TGTGCCAGCAGTTACCCGGGCGGGGAGCTGTTTTTT.

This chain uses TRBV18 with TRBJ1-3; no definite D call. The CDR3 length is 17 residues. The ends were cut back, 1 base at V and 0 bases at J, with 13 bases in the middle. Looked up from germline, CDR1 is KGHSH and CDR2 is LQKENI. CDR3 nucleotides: TGTGCCAGCTCACCACAGAACTCGCTCAGCTCTGGAAACACCATATATTTT. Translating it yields CASSPQNSLSSGNTIYF.

The CDR3 sequence is CASSQEDRGGYEQYF. In DNA form, the CDR3 reads TGCGCCAGCAGCCAAGAGGACAGGGGCGGGTACGAGCAGTACTTC. The rearrangement uses TRBV4-1 and TRBJ2-7; the match to TRBD1 covers 9 bases. The germline V gene has CDR1 MGHRA and CDR2 YSYEKL. The CDR3 consists of 15 residues. J was trimmed by 4 bases and V by 0 bases; bases with no gene match: 4.

DNA of the CDR3: TGTGCCAGCAGTTTTCCTCGGGGGCGCAGAGCGGGAGTGGGCCTCTACGAGCAGTACTTC. Amino acids: CASSFPRGRRAGVGLYEQYF. V usage is TRBV28 and J usage is TRBJ2-7; 8 positions agree with TRBD2. The CDR3 runs 20 residues. CDR1 and CDR2 from the germline V gene are MDHEN and SYDVKM. Trimming cost V 3 bases and J 3 bases; bases outside gene matches: 22.

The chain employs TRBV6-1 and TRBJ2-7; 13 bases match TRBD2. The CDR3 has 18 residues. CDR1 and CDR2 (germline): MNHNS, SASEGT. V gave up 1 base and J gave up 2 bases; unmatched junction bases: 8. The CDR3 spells CASSEETSGRAWAYEQYF. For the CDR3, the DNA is TGTGCCAGCAGTGAAGAAACTAGCGGGAGGGCCTGGGCCTACGAGCAGTACTTC.

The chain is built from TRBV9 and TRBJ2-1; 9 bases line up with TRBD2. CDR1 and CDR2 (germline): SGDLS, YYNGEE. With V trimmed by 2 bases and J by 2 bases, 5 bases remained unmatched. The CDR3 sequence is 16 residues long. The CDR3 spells CASSVGLAGPYNEQFF. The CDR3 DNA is TGTGCCAGCAGCGTGGGTCTAGCGGGACCCTACAATGAGCAGTTCTTC.

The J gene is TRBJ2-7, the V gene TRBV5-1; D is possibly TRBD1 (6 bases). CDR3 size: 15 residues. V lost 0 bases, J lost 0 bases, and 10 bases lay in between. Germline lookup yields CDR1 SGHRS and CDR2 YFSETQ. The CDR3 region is CASSLEGTTSYEQYF. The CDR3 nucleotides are TGCGCCAGCAGCTTGGAGGGGACAACCTCCTACGAGCAGTACTTC.

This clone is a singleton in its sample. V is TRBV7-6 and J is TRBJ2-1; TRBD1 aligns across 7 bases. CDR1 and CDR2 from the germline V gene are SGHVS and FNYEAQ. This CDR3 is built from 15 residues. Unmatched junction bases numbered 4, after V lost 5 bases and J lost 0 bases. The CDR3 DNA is TGTGCCAGCAGCAGGGGACAGAGCTCCTACAATGAGCAGTTCTTC. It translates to CASSRGQSSYNEQFF.

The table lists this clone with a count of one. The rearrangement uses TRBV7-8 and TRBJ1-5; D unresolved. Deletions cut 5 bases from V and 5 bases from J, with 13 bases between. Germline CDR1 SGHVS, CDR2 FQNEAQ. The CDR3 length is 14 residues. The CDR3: CASSRGQSYQPQHF. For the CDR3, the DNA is TGTGCCAGCAGCCGAGGGCAGTCCTATCAGCCCCAGCATTTT.

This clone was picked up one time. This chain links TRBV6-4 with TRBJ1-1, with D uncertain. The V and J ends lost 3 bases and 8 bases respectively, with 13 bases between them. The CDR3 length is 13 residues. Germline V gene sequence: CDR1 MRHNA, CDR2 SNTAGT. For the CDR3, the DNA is TGTGCCAGCAGTGAGGAGTTCGGGGTGGAAGCTTTCTTT. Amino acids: CASSEEFGVEAFF.

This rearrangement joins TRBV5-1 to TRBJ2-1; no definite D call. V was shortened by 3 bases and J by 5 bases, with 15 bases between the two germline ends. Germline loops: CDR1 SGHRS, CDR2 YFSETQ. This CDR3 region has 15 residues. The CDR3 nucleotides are TGCGCCAGCAGCTCGACTGGCGGATACCACAATGAGCAGTTCTTC. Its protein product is CASSSTGGYHNEQFF.

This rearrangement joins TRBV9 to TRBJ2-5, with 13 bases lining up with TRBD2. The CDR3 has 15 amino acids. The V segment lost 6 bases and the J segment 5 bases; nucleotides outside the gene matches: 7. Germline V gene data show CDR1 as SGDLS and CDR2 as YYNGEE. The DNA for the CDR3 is TGTGCCAGCACAAGGACTAGCGGGAGATTGGAGACCCAGTACTTC. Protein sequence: CASTRTSGRLETQYF. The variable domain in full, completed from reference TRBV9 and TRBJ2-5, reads DSGVTQTPKHLITATGQRVTLRCSPRSGDLSVYWYQQSLDQGLQFLIQYYNGEERAKGNILERFSAQQFPDLHSELNLSSLELGDSALYFCASTRTSGRLETQYFGPGTRLLVL.

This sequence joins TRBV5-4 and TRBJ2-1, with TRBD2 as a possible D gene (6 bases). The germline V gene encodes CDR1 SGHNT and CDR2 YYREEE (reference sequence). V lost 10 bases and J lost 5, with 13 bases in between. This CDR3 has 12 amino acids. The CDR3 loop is CAFPGLHNEQFF. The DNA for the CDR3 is TGTGCCTTTCCGGGACTTCACAATGAGCAGTTCTTC.

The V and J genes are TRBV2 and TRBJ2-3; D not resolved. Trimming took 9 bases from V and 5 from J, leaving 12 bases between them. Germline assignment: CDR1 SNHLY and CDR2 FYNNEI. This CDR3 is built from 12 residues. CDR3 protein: CASTLSLDTQYF. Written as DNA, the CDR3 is TGTGCCAGTACTCTCTCGTTAGATACGCAGTATTTT.

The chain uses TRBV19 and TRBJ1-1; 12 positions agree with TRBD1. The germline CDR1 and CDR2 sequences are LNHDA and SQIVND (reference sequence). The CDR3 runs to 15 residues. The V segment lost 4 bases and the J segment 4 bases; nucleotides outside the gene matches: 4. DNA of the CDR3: TGTGCCAGTAGTAAGGGACAGGGGGCGGGCACTGAAGCTTTCTTT. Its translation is CASSKGQGAGTEAFF.

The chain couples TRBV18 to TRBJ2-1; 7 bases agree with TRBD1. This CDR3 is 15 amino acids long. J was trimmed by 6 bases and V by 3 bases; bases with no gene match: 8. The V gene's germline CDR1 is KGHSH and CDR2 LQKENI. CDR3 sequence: CASSPRQGYGNEQFF. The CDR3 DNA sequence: TGTGCCAGCTCACCTAGACAGGGATATGGCAATGAGCAGTTCTTC.

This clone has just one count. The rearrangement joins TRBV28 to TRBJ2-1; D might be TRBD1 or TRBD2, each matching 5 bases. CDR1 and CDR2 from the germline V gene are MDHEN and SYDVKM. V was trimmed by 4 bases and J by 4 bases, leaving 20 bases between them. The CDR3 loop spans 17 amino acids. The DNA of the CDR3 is TGTGCCAGCAGTTCGGGGCAGGATCATAAGGGGTACAATGAGCAGTTCTTC. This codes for CASSSGQDHKGYNEQFF.

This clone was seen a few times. The CDR3 region is CASSEWGRGMSQPQHF. CDR3 DNA sequence: TGTGCCAGTAGTGAATGGGGCAGGGGGATGAGTCAGCCCCAGCATTTT. The genes are TRBV19 and TRBJ1-5; 7 bases are a match to TRBD1. V was pared by 5 bases and J by 6 bases, with 13 bases of the junction left unmatched. Germline assignment: CDR1 LNHDA and CDR2 SQIVND (reference sequence). The CDR3 spans 16 residues. The full variable domain, in which reference TRBV19 and TRBJ1-5 provide the parts outside the CDR3, is DGGITQSPKYLFRKEGQNVTLSCEQNLNHDAMYWYRQDPGQGLRLIYYSQIVNDFQKGDIAEGYSVSREKKESFPLTVTSAQKNPTAFYLCASSEWGRGMSQPQHFGDGTRLSIL.

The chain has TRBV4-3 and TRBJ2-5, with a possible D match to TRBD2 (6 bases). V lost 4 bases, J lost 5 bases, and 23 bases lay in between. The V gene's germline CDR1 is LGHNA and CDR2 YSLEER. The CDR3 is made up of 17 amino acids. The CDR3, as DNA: TGCGCCAGCAGCCCTGACGTAGGCGTGGAGGGTGAGGAGACCCAGTACTTC. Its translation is CASSPDVGVEGEETQYF.